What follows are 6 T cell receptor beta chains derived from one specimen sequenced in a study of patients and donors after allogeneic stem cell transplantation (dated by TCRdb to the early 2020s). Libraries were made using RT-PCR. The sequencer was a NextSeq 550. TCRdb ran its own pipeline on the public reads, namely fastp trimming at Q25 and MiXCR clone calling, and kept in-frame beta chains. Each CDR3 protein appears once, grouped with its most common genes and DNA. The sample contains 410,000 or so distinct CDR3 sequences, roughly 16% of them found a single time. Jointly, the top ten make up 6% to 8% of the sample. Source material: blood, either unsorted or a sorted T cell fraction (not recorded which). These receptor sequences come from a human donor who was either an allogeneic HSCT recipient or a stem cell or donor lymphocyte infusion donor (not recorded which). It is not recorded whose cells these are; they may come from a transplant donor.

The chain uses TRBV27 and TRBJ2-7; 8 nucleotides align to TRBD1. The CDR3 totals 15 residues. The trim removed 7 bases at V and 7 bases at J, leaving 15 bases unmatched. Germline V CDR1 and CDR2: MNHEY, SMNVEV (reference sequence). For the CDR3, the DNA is TGTGCCAGCAAGAAACCCGGGACAGGCACTAAGGAGCAGTACTTC. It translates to CASKKPGTGTKEQYF.

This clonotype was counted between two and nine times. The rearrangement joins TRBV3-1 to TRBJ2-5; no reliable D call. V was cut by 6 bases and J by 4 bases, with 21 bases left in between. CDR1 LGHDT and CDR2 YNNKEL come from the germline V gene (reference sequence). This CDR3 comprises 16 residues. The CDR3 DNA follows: TGTGCCAGCAGTCTAAACCCCGCTAAGGTCGGAGAGACCCAGTACTTC. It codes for CASSLNPAKVGETQYF.

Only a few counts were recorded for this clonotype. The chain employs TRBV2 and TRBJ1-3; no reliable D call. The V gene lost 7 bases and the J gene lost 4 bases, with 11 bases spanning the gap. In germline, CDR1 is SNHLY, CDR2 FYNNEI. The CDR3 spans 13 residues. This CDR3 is CASNGRPGNTIYF. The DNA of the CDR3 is TGTGCCAGCAACGGTCGGCCGGGAAACACCATATATTTT.

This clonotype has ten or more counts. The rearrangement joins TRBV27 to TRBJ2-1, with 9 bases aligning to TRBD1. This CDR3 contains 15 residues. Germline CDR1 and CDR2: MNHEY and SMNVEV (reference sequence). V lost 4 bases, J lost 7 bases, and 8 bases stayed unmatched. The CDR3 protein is CASSSPGTGINEQFF. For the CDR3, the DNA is TGTGCCAGCAGTTCCCCCGGGACAGGGATAAATGAGCAGTTCTTC.

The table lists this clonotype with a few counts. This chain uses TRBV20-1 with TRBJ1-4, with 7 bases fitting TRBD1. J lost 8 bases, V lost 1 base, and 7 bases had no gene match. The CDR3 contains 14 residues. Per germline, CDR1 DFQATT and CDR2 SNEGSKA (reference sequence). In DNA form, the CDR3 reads TGCAGTGCTAGAGGTACAGGGGTGAAGGAAAAACTGTTTTTT. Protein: CSARGTGVKEKLFF.

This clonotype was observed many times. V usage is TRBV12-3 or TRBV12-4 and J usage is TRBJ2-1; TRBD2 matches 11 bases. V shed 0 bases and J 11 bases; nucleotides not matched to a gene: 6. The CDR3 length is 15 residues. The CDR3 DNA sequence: TGTGCCAGCAGTTTAGCGAGAACTAGCGGGAGACAGCAGTTCTTC. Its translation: CASSLARTSGRQQFF.